A selection of T cell receptor beta chains follows, all from one sample in a study of blood T cell repertoires in COVID-19. This table comes from immunoSEQ multiplex PCR, and its TCRdb copy is limited to in-frame clones, with some not included. Among approximately 300,000 clones listed, around 90% were seen once. The sample comprised peripheral blood. The receptors derive from a man aged 50 to 60 with active or convalescent COVID-19. Both conserved end residues are part of each CDR3.

J gene,V gene,CDR3 protein
TRBJ2-7,TRBV6-5,CASSPPGSLREQYF
TRBJ1-2,TRBV28,CASSFAAAASF
TRBJ1-6,TRBV19,CASSPDKLSPLHF
TRBJ2-7,TRBV7-9,CASSLGAGGPREQYF
TRBJ2-7,TRBV5-1,CASSLFPGALNEQYF
TRBJ1-4,TRBV19,CASSRTTSTNEKLFF
TRBJ1-5,TRBV4-1,CASSHQYQNQPQHF
TRBJ1-5,TRBV5-1,CASSASGGNQPQHF
TRBJ2-1,TRBV7-9,CASSHTSPNSYNEQFF
TRBJ2-7,TRBV7-2,CASSPTGGPYEQYF
TRBJ1-5,TRBV5-8,CASSLQGNQPQHF
TRBJ2-7,TRBV24-1,CATSDYSGREYF
TRBJ1-2,TRBV9,CASSAQTGETGYTF
TRBJ2-1,TRBV5-1,CASSLFRGEQFF
TRBJ1-5,TRBV24-1,CATSLGDQPQHF
TRBJ1-2,TRBV5-1,CASSSQGRYGYTF
TRBJ1-2,TRBV28,CASGRQVGSYGYTF
TRBJ1-6,TRBV27,CASSLWSGTYNSPLHF
TRBJ2-7,TRBV6-5,CATHLSRVAYEQYF
TRBJ2-2,TRBV19,CASSTQSAGELFF
TRBJ1-2,TRBV18,CASSGDRANYGYTF
TRBJ1-1,TRBV9,CASSVIAGSEAFF
TRBJ1-4,TRBV2,CASSYDRGKLFF
TRBJ1-5,TRBV28,CASSLGRDKYQPQHF
TRBJ1-2,TRBV4-3,CASSQAARGGSYGYGYTF
TRBJ2-7,TRBV5-1,CASSLSGLEQYF
TRBJ2-3,TRBV5-6,CASSSGQGGRDTQYF
TRBJ1-4,TRBV7-9,CASSSLTTNEKLFF
TRBJ1-2,TRBV6-6,CASRGPGPHREGGYTF
TRBJ2-3,TRBV2,CASRPDTDTQYF
TRBJ1-2,TRBV3-1/TRBV3-2,CASSRNREGGYTF
TRBJ1-2,TRBV6-5,CASSSSPSSGYTF
TRBJ2-3,TRBV24-1,CATSDPGQGGVSSTDTQYF
TRBJ2-7,TRBV5-4,CASSVDRDYEQYF
TRBJ1-5,TRBV30,CAWSGQGPQPQHF
TRBJ1-2,TRBV19,CASSIIGDGYTF
TRBJ1-6,TRBV18,CASSPLGQGALGNSPLHF
TRBJ1-4,TRBV27,CASSLRTVNEKLFF
TRBJ1-2,TRBV7-9,CASSGEGAGYGYTF
TRBJ2-5,TRBV24-1,CATSGGTGHQETQYF
TRBJ1-1,TRBV24-1,CATSDPRTGNTEAFF
TRBJ2-3,TRBV30,CAWSLQGVPSDTQYF
TRBJ1-5,TRBV3-1/TRBV3-2,CASSQGRGSFQPQHF
TRBJ1-2,TRBV9,CASSRTGDYGYTF
TRBJ1-5,TRBV14,CASSLGDRSNQPQHF
TRBJ2-5,TRBV12-3/TRBV12-4,CASSYTRQETQYF
TRBJ2-2,TRBV2,CASTTSGAPGELFF
TRBJ1-5,TRBV4-3,CASSQEGTGGNQPQHF
TRBJ2-7,TRBV6-5,CASSYGGIPHEQYF